This is a list of T cell receptor beta chains from one sample in a study of T cells in Graves' hyperthyroidism and ophthalmopathy. One entry per CDR3 protein results from TCRdb running MiXCR on the multiplex PCR reads. The sample yields 650,000 to 750,000 distinct CDR3 sequences, 12% to 15% seen once. Sequencing used blood. These receptors were obtained from a woman aged 18-35 years with Graves' hyperthyroidism. Each CDR3 is given with its conserved first and last residue. The D gene is left open where the match is weak. Clone size is not always given. Where it is, it says once, few, many or a class for expanded clones.

V gene,clone size,J gene,D gene,CDR3 DNA,CDR3 protein
TRBV4-1,-,TRBJ2-5,-,TGCGCCAGCAGCCAAGATTCATTTGGAGTAGCGGTTACCGGGACCCAGTACTTC,CASSQDSFGVAVTGTQYF
TRBV12-3/TRBV12-4,many,TRBJ2-5,TRBD1,TGTGCCAGCACCAACGACAGGGAGCAAGAGACCCAGTACTTC,CASTNDREQETQYF
TRBV19,-,TRBJ1-2,-,TGTGCCAGTAGTATTGAAGTCCCCTATGGCTACACCTTC,CASSIEVPYGYTF
TRBV28,many,TRBJ1-5,-,TGTGCCAGCAGTTTGTCACAGGGAGATCAGCCCCAGCATTTT,CASSLSQGDQPQHF
TRBV2,-,TRBJ1-6,-,TGTGCCAGCGAGGGAGATAATTCACCCCTCCACTTT,CASEGDNSPLHF
TRBV7-3,once,TRBJ2-2,-,TGTGCCAGCAGCCCGAGAGGGGGGTACACCGGGGAGCTGTTTTTT,CASSPRGGYTGELFF
TRBV15,once,TRBJ2-7,-,TGTGCCACCAGCGGAGGGACCTCGGGCGAGCAGTACTTC,CATSGGTSGEQYF
TRBV28,many,TRBJ2-1,-,TGTGCCAGCAGGGGAGGTGCGGGATACAATGAGCAGTTCTTC,CASRGGAGYNEQFF
TRBV5-8,many,TRBJ2-5,TRBD1,TGTGCCAGCAGCCAGGGACAGCCCAATCTCCAAGAGACCCAGTACTTC,CASSQGQPNLQETQYF
TRBV20-1,-,TRBJ2-1,TRBD2,TGCAGTGCTAGAGAGGCGGGAGGGTCCTACAATGACCAGTTCTTC,CSAREAGGSYNDQFF
TRBV27,few,TRBJ2-7,-,TGTGCCAGCAGTTTAGAGTGGGGAACCTCCTACGAGCAGTACTTC,CASSLEWGTSYEQYF
TRBV28,many,TRBJ2-7,-,TGTGCCAGCAGCTTATTGGGCTACGAGCAGTACTTC,CASSLLGYEQYF
TRBV24-1,few,TRBJ2-4,-,TGTGCCACCAGTGATCCCCGGACCAGGGAAAACATTCAGTACTTC,CATSDPRTRENIQYF
TRBV4-2,-,TRBJ2-2,TRBD2,TGTGCCAGCAGCCCCCTCTTATTGCTAGCGGGAGAGTCGACCGGGGAGCTGTTTTTT,CASSPLLLLAGESTGELFF
TRBV3-1,-,TRBJ2-6,TRBD2,TGTGCCAGCAGCCAAGATCTGTCTAGCGGGAGCACCAACGTCCTGACTTTC,CASSQDLSSGSTNVLTF
TRBV19,few,TRBJ1-1,TRBD1,TGTGCCAGTCGCCGGGACAGGGTGATGAACACTGAAGCTTTCTTT,CASRRDRVMNTEAFF
TRBV28,many,TRBJ2-1,-,TGTGCCAGCAGTTTACGCCCGAGTGAGCAGTTCTTC,CASSLRPSEQFF
TRBV12-3/TRBV12-4,few,TRBJ2-2,TRBD2,TGTGCCAGCAGTTTCGGTCCTAGCGGGAACACCGGGGAGCTGCTTTTT,CASSFGPSGNTGELLF
TRBV7-8,few,TRBJ2-7,TRBD2,TGTGCCAGCAGCTTAGACCTAGCGGGAGGAATAGGACCCTACGAGCAGTACTTC,CASSLDLAGGIGPYEQYF
TRBV6-2/TRBV6-3,many,TRBJ2-7,-,TGTGCCAGCAGTTACTCAGTCACCTACGAGCAGTACTTC,CASSYSVTYEQYF
TRBV20-1,many,TRBJ2-7,-,TGCAGTGCCCTGAACCTAGGTGGGAGCTCCTACGAGCAGTACTTC,CSALNLGGSSYEQYF
TRBV7-9,-,TRBJ1-1,TRBD1,TGTGCCAGCATCGGTGGACAGGGGCGGGACACTGAAGCTTTCTTT,CASIGGQGRDTEAFF
TRBV27,many,TRBJ2-7,TRBD2,TGTGCCAGCAGTTTGACTAGCCGACAATACTACGAGCAGTACTTC,CASSLTSRQYYEQYF
TRBV2,many,TRBJ1-3,-,TGTGCCAGCAGGTCAAACAGTCCCTCTGGAAACACCATATATTTT,CASRSNSPSGNTIYF
TRBV12-3/TRBV12-4,-,TRBJ2-2,TRBD2,TGTGCCAGCAGTTTAGGCGGGAGGTCTGGGGAGCTGTTTTTT,CASSLGGRSGELFF
TRBV4-1,few,TRBJ2-3,-,TGCGCCAGCAGCCATGGCGGGCGCACAGATACGCAGTATTTT,CASSHGGRTDTQYF
TRBV28,many,TRBJ2-1,TRBD2,TGTGCCAGCAGTGTGCAGCGGGAGCAGGCTGAGCAGTTCTTC,CASSVQREQAEQFF
TRBV4-2,few,TRBJ1-2,TRBD1,TGTGCCAGCAGCCAAGAAAGGGACAGCAGTGGCTACACCTTC,CASSQERDSSGYTF
TRBV6-1,many,TRBJ1-2,-,TGTGCCAGCAGTGTAGGAGGAGAAATTGGCTACACCTTC,CASSVGGEIGYTF
TRBV7-2,-,TRBJ1-1,-,TGTGCCAGCACCAAGGGGGGTGAAGCTTTCTTT,CASTKGGEAFF
TRBV27,-,TRBJ2-1,TRBD2,TGTGCCAGCAGTTTAATGGCGGGAGGGAATGAGCAGTTCTTC,CASSLMAGGNEQFF
TRBV5-1,-,TRBJ2-1,-,TGCGCCAGCAGCTATCAGGGGTGGGGTTCCTACGAGCAGTTCTTC,CASSYQGWGSYEQFF
TRBV7-9,many,TRBJ2-3,-,TGTGCCAGCAGCTTACGACAGCGGGCAGATACGCAGTATTTT,CASSLRQRADTQYF
TRBV24-1,many,TRBJ2-2,TRBD1,TGTGCCACCATCCATGTGACAGGGTTTACCGGGGAGCTGTTTTTT,CATIHVTGFTGELFF
TRBV29-1,many,TRBJ1-4,-,TGCAGCGTTGGGGGACCTGGGGGATATGAAAAACTGTTTTTT,CSVGGPGGYEKLFF
TRBV6-9,few,TRBJ2-2,-,TGTGCCAGCAGTTACTTCAGCCGTGGCACCGGGGAGCTGTTTTTT,CASSYFSRGTGELFF
TRBV6-2/TRBV6-3,many,TRBJ1-1,-,TGTGCCAGCAGTACAGGGAGCGCGAACACTGAAGCTTTCTTT,CASSTGSANTEAFF
TRBV10-1,-,TRBJ2-7,-,TGCGCCAGCAGTGAGTCAGGCTACCGCGAGCAGTACTTC,CASSESGYREQYF
TRBV6-1,many,TRBJ1-2,-,TGTGCCAGCAGTGAAGGTCATAGGACGGCTGGCTACACCTTC,CASSEGHRTAGYTF
TRBV20-1,-,TRBJ1-6,-,TGCAGTACCCGTCCAGGGACTAATAATTCACCCCTCCACTTT,CSTRPGTNNSPLHF
TRBV20-1,-,TRBJ1-5,TRBD1,TGCAGTGCTTATCCAGGGGGAAATCAGCCCCAGCATTTT,CSAYPGGNQPQHF
TRBV28,many,TRBJ1-5,-,TGTGCCAGCAGTTTAGTGTGGGCGGAACGCCATCAGCCCCAGCATTTT,CASSLVWAERHQPQHF
TRBV20-1,many,TRBJ2-7,-,TGCAGTGCGCCTGCACGTAACAGGGCAACCTACGAGCAGTACTTC,CSAPARNRATYEQYF
TRBV30,many,TRBJ2-5,TRBD2,TGTGCCTGGAGTGTAGGCGGGGGGCAAGAGACCCAGTACTTC,CAWSVGGGQETQYF
TRBV30,-,TRBJ1-2,-,TGTGCCTGGAGTGCCCGGGGGGGCTTAGGCTACACCTTC,CAWSARGGLGYTF